The subject of this entry is one T cell receptor beta chain. One junction end does not reproduce the germline sequence, and a read error may be involved. The germline V gene has CDR1 LNHDA and CDR2 SQIVND (reference sequence). The CDR3 contains 17 residues. Per the authors' pipeline: Estimation of nucleated cell counts relied on the amplification of reference gene primers. The protocol was immunoSEQ multiplex PCR, while the TCRdb copy is restricted to in-frame clones and leaves out a portion. That table furnishes V, J and clone size, whereas the DNA furnished D and trimming. The table records about 420,000 clones, over 85% of them present only once. The sample comes from a study of blood T cell repertoires in COVID-19.

The chain links TRBV19 to TRBJ2-1; 11 bases fit TRBD2. This clonotype originated in a man between 18 and 29 years old with COVID-19, enrolled during active disease. Sequencing was performed on peripheral blood. The CDR3 here is CTSSVLPGTSGYNEQFF. The CDR3 bases are TGTACCAGTAGTGTACTCCCCGGGACTAGCGGATACAATGAGCAGTTCTTC.